This T cell receptor (beta chain) was documented in a study of shared clonotypes between healthy human individuals. Looking at the study overall: In total, the donors were a couple of women and a few men aged 18 to 49.

Whole-study results and caveats: Since donors were few, the genetic and exposure-history diversity represented was limited.

Study donors comprised healthy, HIV-negative adults devoid of recent acute infection or vaccination. Authors' data handling: For the immunoSEQ data, sequences were junction-only without quality scores, so filtering differed. Some clones are missing from TCRdb's copy, which holds only in-frame ones; the method was immunoSEQ multiplex PCR. V, J and clone size are taken as reported in that table, and D and trimming were inferred from the DNA itself. The sample has a few hundred thousand clones, approximately 71% seen once. Notes on this clone: Its antigen remains unidentified.

The sequence came from a middle-aged woman in good health. Some clones in this sample may be carry-over from other donors' samples. The sample consisted of PBMCs.

The CDR3 reads CASSYTQGAGQPQHF. CDR3 DNA sequence: TGTGCCAGCAGTTACACCCAGGGGGCAGGTCAGCCCCAGCATTTT. The chain recombines TRBV6-5 with TRBJ1-5; 8 nucleotides agree with TRBD1. The CDR3 consists of 15 residues. Germline-derived CDR1 and CDR2 are MNHEY and SVGAGI. The trim removed 2 bases at V and 6 bases at J, leaving 6 bases unmatched.